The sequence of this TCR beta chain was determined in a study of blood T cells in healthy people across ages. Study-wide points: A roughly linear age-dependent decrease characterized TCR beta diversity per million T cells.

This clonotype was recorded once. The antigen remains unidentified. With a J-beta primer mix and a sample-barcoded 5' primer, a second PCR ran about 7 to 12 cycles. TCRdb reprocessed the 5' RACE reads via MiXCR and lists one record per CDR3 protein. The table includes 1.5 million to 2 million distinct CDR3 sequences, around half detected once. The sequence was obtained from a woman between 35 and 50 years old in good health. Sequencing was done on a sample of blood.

CDR3 protein: CSVRTDDYTF. The CDR3 region has the DNA TGCAGCGTTAGAACGGATGACTACACCTTC. V and J are TRBV29-1 and TRBJ1-2; D is uncertain. This CDR3 has 10 amino acids. Germline CDR1 SQVTM, CDR2 ANQGSEA. The V end lost 5 bases, the J end lost 10 bases, and 11 bases lay between the germline ends.